Following are 18 T cell receptor beta chains from one sample sequenced in a study of CD8 T cell repertoires and HIV-1 epitope variants. This table comes from immunoSEQ multiplex PCR, and its TCRdb copy is limited to in-frame clones, with some not included. This table has under 6,500 clones, roughly two thirds appearing once. These TCRs' antigens remain unknown. The sequenced material came from cultured CD8+ T cells derived from PBMCs. These TCRs come from a male donor with HIV.

This clone has only a few counts. This chain links TRBV9 with TRBJ1-1, with D possibly being TRBD1 (5 bases). The CDR3 consists of 14 residues. Trimming took 3 bases from V and 4 from J, leaving 13 bases between them. CDR1 and CDR2 from the germline V gene are SGDLS and YYNGEE. The CDR3 sequence: CASSAGVGVTEAFF. The CDR3 DNA follows: TGTGCCAGCAGCGCGGGGGTAGGGGTCACTGAAGCTTTCTTT.

This clone was counted a few times. This sequence joins TRBV6-5 and TRBJ1-2; 7 bases fit TRBD1. There are 11 residues in the CDR3. V dropped 6 bases and J dropped 7; count of bases not matched to a gene: 2. Looked up from germline, CDR1 is MNHEY and CDR2 is SVGAGI. Written as DNA, the CDR3 is TGTGCCAGCAGGACAGGGAGTGGCTACACCTTC. It yields the protein CASRTGSGYTF.

The J gene is TRBJ2-7, the V gene TRBV28; TRBD1 matches at 7 bases. The J segment lost 3 bases and the V segment lost 2 bases, leaving 1 base of the junction unmatched. CDR1 is MDHEN and CDR2 is SYDVKM in the germline V gene. The CDR3 is 13 residues long. The CDR3 reads CASSLGQVYEQYF. The CDR3 DNA is TGTGCCAGCAGTTTAGGACAGGTCTACGAGCAGTACTTC.

The V call is TRBV28, the J call TRBJ1-5, with 9 bases fitting TRBD1. The CDR3 runs to 15 residues. CDR1 is MDHEN, CDR2 SYDVKM, per germline. The ends lost 5 bases at V and 6 bases at J; junction bases unmatched: 8. The CDR3 DNA sequence: TGTGCCAGCAGTATCACCGGGACAGGGTTTCAGCCCCAGCATTTT. Encoded protein: CASSITGTGFQPQHF.

The chain recombines TRBV5-1 with TRBJ1-5; 7 bases line up with TRBD1. The CDR3 is 15 residues long. Germline CDR1 SGHRS, CDR2 YFSETQ. Unmatched junction bases numbered 5, after V lost 0 bases and J lost 5 bases. CDR3 bases: TGCGCCAGCAGCTTGGATGGGGACAGAGATCAGCCCCAGCATTTT. It codes for CASSLDGDRDQPQHF.

The chain recombines TRBV11-2 with TRBJ1-3; weak D call: TRBD1 (5 bases). This CDR3 contains 13 residues. The germline V gene encodes CDR1 SGHAT and CDR2 FQNNGV. Trimming pared 5 bases from V and 8 bases from J, leaving 13 bases between. The CDR3 reads CASSALRGDTIYF. The CDR3 coding sequence is TGTGCCAGCAGCGCCCTTAGGGGTGACACCATATATTTT.

This clone is a singleton in its sample. The chain employs TRBV11-2 and TRBJ2-7, with TRBD2 as a possible D gene (5 bases). Germline-derived CDR1 and CDR2 are SGHAT and FQNNGV. The CDR3 spans 15 residues. Trimming removed 1 base at V and 6 bases at J, with 16 bases between. CDR3 DNA sequence: TGTGCCAGCAGCTTAGCAACTAGTCCCTTCTCCGAGCAGTACTTC. Protein product: CASSLATSPFSEQYF.

The genes are TRBV19 and TRBJ2-3; D is possibly TRBD2 (6 bases). The CDR3 totals 15 residues. Per the germline V gene, CDR1 is LNHDA and CDR2 is SQIVND (reference sequence). Trimming took off 1 base at V and 1 base at J, with 9 bases between the two ends. This CDR3 is CASSIVLAGTDTQYF. In DNA form, the CDR3 reads TGTGCCAGTAGTATAGTACTAGCCGGCACAGATACGCAGTATTTT.

V is TRBV19 and J is TRBJ1-3; no clear D. Germline CDR1 and CDR2: LNHDA and SQIVND (reference sequence). The CDR3 contains 15 residues. Trimming shortened V by 9 bases and J by 0 bases, and 15 bases separated the two germline ends. CDR3 sequence (DNA): TGTGCCAGCATCGACCCCGCGATCTCTGGAAACACCATATATTTT. Protein sequence: CASIDPAISGNTIYF.

The V gene is TRBV5-1, the J gene TRBJ1-2; D unclear. The CDR3 extends over 12 amino acids. Trimming stripped 1 base from V and 4 bases from J, with 5 bases between. Germline values: CDR1 SGHRS, CDR2 YFSETQ. CDR3 protein: CASSLPGYGYTF. DNA of the CDR3: TGCGCCAGCAGCTTGCCGGGCTATGGCTACACCTTC.

In DNA, the CDR3 is TGTGCCAGCAGCCGGGACACTCAAAAACTGTTTTTT. It codes for CASSRDTQKLFF. The V and J genes are TRBV11-2 and TRBJ1-4; D is possibly TRBD1 (6 bases). This CDR3 is 12 amino acids long. The germline V gene encodes CDR1 SGHAT and CDR2 FQNNGV. V lost 5 bases and J 9 bases, leaving 10 bases between the germline ends.

The V gene is TRBV5-6, the J gene TRBJ2-7, with 7 bases that match TRBD1. Unmatched junction bases numbered 13, after V lost 6 bases and J lost 4 bases. This CDR3 is built from 15 residues. CDR1 and CDR2 from the germline V gene are SGHDT and YYEEEE. The CDR3 DNA sequence: TGTGCCAGCACCGGGGTAGAGACAGGGAATTACGAGCAGTACTTC. Translation gives CASTGVETGNYEQYF.

The chain couples TRBV2 to TRBJ2-2, with TRBD2 identical over 13 bases. Germline V gives CDR1 SNHLY, CDR2 FYNNEI. V was pared by 6 bases and J by 6 bases, with 4 bases of the junction left unmatched. This CDR3 comprises 15 residues. In DNA form, the CDR3 reads TGTGCCAGCAGAGGGACTAGCGGGGTATCCGGGGAGCTGTTTTTT. Translated, it gives CASRGTSGVSGELFF.

The chain recombines TRBV6-1 with TRBJ1-1; 8 nucleotides agree with TRBD1. The V and J ends lost 5 bases and 7 bases, in that order; junction bases with no gene match: 3. Germline V CDR1 and CDR2: MNHNS, SASEGT. The CDR3 is made up of 12 amino acids. As DNA, the CDR3 is TGTGCCAGCAGTCGACAGGGGAATGAAGCTTTCTTT. It codes for CASSRQGNEAFF.

The CDR3 DNA reads as TGCGCCAGCAGTGAGGGTGACACTGAAGCTTTCTTT. It is translated as CASSEGDTEAFF. This chain connects TRBV10-1 to TRBJ1-1; D gene ambiguous. Germline values: CDR1 WNHNN, CDR2 SYGVQD (reference sequence). V was clipped by 2 bases and J by 3 bases, with 4 bases between them. CDR3 length: 12 amino acids.

This rearrangement joins TRBV29-1 to TRBJ1-2, with 9 nucleotides matching TRBD1. The germline gives CDR1 SQVTM, CDR2 ANQGSEA. The junction had 8 bases not matched to a gene; V was cut back by 6 bases and J by 6 bases. This CDR3 has 13 residues. CDR3 residues: CSVPTGGDDGYTF. For the CDR3, the DNA is TGCAGCGTACCTACAGGGGGCGATGATGGCTACACCTTC.

By its share, this clone is medium-sized (0.01 to 0.1%). V usage is TRBV7-6 and J usage is TRBJ1-2; D is perhaps TRBD1 (5 bases). This CDR3 has 13 residues. CDR1 is SGHVS and CDR2 is FNYEAQ in the germline V gene. V lost 5 bases, J lost 6 bases, and 13 bases lay in between. CDR3 sequence: CASSEGVGDGYTF. The CDR3 DNA sequence: TGTGCCAGCAGCGAAGGGGTTGGGGATGGCTACACCTTC.

The chain uses TRBV19 and TRBJ2-3; D remains unclear. V lost 4 bases to trimming and J lost 1 base, with 6 bases between them. Germline CDR1 is LNHDA and CDR2 is SQIVND (reference sequence). This CDR3 spans 13 amino acids. This CDR3 reads CASSTARTDTQYF. CDR3 bases: TGTGCCAGTAGTACCGCTCGCACAGATACGCAGTATTTT.